Below, 10 T cell receptor beta chains from the same sample are listed, as sequenced in a study of T cells in Graves' hyperthyroidism and ophthalmopathy. What was amplified from RNA transcripts were TCR beta CDR3 regions. In the first-round RT-PCR of the TCR CDR3, the HTBI primer set was used. TCRdb reprocessed the multiplex PCR reads with MiXCR, giving one entry per CDR3 protein. The sample has roughly 200,000 distinct CDR3 sequences, about 18% seen once. Source material: blood. Receptor source: a man aged 35 to 55 with Graves' hyperthyroidism.

The chain links TRBV9 to TRBJ2-7; 9 positions match TRBD1. V trimming: 4 bases; J trimming: 7 bases; junction bases outside the gene matches: 6. The CDR3 consists of 13 residues. CDR1 is SGDLS and CDR2 is YYNGEE in the germline V gene. The CDR3 spells CASSRDRVGEQYF. The CDR3 bases are TGTGCCAGCAGCCGGGACAGGGTCGGAGAGCAGTACTTC.

At least ten counts were recorded for this clonotype. The V call is TRBV7-2, the J call TRBJ2-1; TRBD1 aligns across 8 bases. The CDR3 covers 15 residues. The V and J ends lost 5 bases and 6 bases, in that order; junction bases with no gene match: 9. From germline, CDR1 is SGHTA and CDR2 FQGNSA. CDR3 in DNA: TGTGCCAGCAGCCGGGCTGTGACAGGGGCCAATGAGCAGTTCTTC. Translated: CASSRAVTGANEQFF.

This clonotype was detected ten times or more. V and J are TRBV5-1 and TRBJ2-5; 10 nucleotides line up with TRBD1. Losses at the gene ends were 7 bases for V and 2 bases for J; bases not matched to a gene: 5. The germline V gene encodes CDR1 SGHRS and CDR2 YFSETQ. The CDR3 runs to 14 residues. Here the CDR3 reads CASGQGGIQETQYF. The CDR3 DNA reads as TGCGCCAGCGGACAGGGGGGCATACAAGAGACCCAGTACTTC.

The rearrangement uses TRBV9 and TRBJ1-3; D possibly corresponds to TRBD1 (5 bases). Trimming left V 1 base short and J 0 bases short, with 14 bases between. Looked up from germline, CDR1 is SGDLS and CDR2 is YYNGEE. This CDR3 has 17 amino acids. CDR3 sequence (DNA): TGTGCCAGCAGCGTAAAACCCGACAGAGCCTCTGGAAACACCATATATTTT. Translation: CASSVKPDRASGNTIYF.

V and J are TRBV6-2 or TRBV6-3 and TRBJ1-2; D perhaps matches TRBD1 (6 bases). CDR1 is MNHEY, CDR2 SVGEGT, per germline. V was pared by 5 bases and J by 2 bases, with 15 bases between. The CDR3 has 15 residues. The CDR3 coding sequence is TGTGCCAGCAGTCTACTCCCAACAGGGAACTATGGCTACACCTTC. Protein product: CASSLLPTGNYGYTF.

The rearrangement links TRBV20-1 to TRBJ2-2; 12 bases align to TRBD1. This CDR3 spans 18 amino acids. J lost 4 bases, V lost 6 bases, and 15 bases had no gene match. CDR1 is DFQATT and CDR2 is SNEGSKA in the germline V gene (reference sequence). In nucleotides, the CDR3 is TGCAGTGCCGAAAAATTAGGGACAGGGGGCTTTTCCACCGGGGAGCTGTTTTTT. Amino acids: CSAEKLGTGGFSTGELFF.

This clonotype was recorded at least ten times. This chain connects TRBV2 to TRBJ2-5; TRBD1 agrees at 7 bases. The CDR3 length is 14 residues. The germline V gene encodes CDR1 SNHLY and CDR2 FYNNEI. Germline trimming cut 7 bases from V and 5 bases from J; bases unmatched to any gene: 10. CDR3 DNA sequence: TGTGCCAGCACCCGAACAGGGGTTCGGGAGACCCAGTACTTC. It specifies CASTRTGVRETQYF.

This clonotype occurred many times. V and J are TRBV12-3 or TRBV12-4 and TRBJ2-1; 10 positions match TRBD2. There are 18 residues in the CDR3. V trimming: 4 bases; J trimming: 3 bases; junction bases outside the gene matches: 12. CDR3 nucleotide sequence: TGTGCCAGCAGTTCTAGCGGGGGCGCACCGGTGGGCTACAATGAGCAGTTCTTC. It translates to CASSSSGGAPVGYNEQFF.

This clonotype came up many times. The chain has TRBV6-5 and TRBJ2-1; tentatively, D is TRBD1 or TRBD2 (7 bases each). This CDR3 is built from 15 residues. V lost 2 bases and J 8 bases, leaving 16 bases between the germline ends. The germline V gene encodes CDR1 MNHEY and CDR2 SVGAGI. The CDR3 sequence: CASSYHPGGGDEQFF. DNA for the CDR3: TGTGCCAGCAGTTACCATCCAGGGGGGGGCGATGAGCAGTTCTTC.

This clonotype came up a few times. The chain uses TRBV28 and TRBJ1-2, with D possibly matching TRBD1 (6 bases). Germline values: CDR1 MDHEN, CDR2 SYDVKM. V lost 4 bases to trimming and J lost 10 bases, with 16 bases between them. The CDR3 consists of 13 residues. This CDR3 reads CASSSWGAQHYTF. DNA for the CDR3: TGTGCCAGCAGTTCATGGGGGGCGCAACACTACACCTTC.